Presented here are 31 T cell receptor beta chains from one specimen sequenced in a study of T cells in Graves' hyperthyroidism and ophthalmopathy. TCR beta CDR3 regions were amplified from RNA transcripts. A set of HTBI primers served as the primers for a first-round RT-PCR of the TCR CDR3. TCRdb reprocessed the multiplex PCR reads via MiXCR and lists one record per CDR3 protein. The repertoire holds a few hundred thousand distinct CDR3 sequences, with 13% to 15% as singletons. Source material: blood. The receptors were gathered from a woman aged 40 to 50 with Graves' hyperthyroidism that later progressed to Graves' ophthalmopathy.

This clonotype was seen at least ten times. Its ends do not fully match the called genes, so a read error is possible. This chain joins TRBV28 and TRBJ1-1; D ambiguous. The CDR3 is 13 amino acids. Germline assignment: CDR1 MDHEN and CDR2 SYDVKM. CDR3 bases: TGTGCCAGCAGTGGGCGTCTGAACCCTGAAGCTTTCTTT. Translation gives CASSGRLNPEAFF.

This clonotype was recorded many times. This chain connects TRBV7-2 to TRBJ2-1; TRBD2 agrees at 8 bases. Germline loops: CDR1 SGHTA, CDR2 FQGNSA. The J segment lost 4 bases and the V segment lost 5 bases, leaving 1 base of the junction unmatched. The CDR3 runs 13 residues. The CDR3 sequence: CASSGTRYNEQFF. CDR3 nucleotides: TGTGCCAGCAGCGGGACTAGGTACAATGAGCAGTTCTTC.

In this sample, this clonotype turned up many times. J is TRBJ2-1 and V is TRBV12-3 or TRBV12-4, with 15 bases lining up with TRBD2. J gave up 7 bases and V 8 bases, and 12 bases lay outside the gene matches. CDR3 size: 17 residues. The chain's CDR3 is CASVPEGLAGGRNEQFF. CDR3 DNA: TGTGCCAGCGTACCTGAAGGACTAGCGGGAGGGCGGAATGAGCAGTTCTTC.

This clonotype appeared many times. V and J are TRBV9 and TRBJ2-7; the D gene is possibly TRBD1 (5 bases). Germline CDR1 SGDLS, CDR2 YYNGEE. V lost 0 bases to trimming and J lost 3 bases, with 13 bases between them. There are 15 residues in the CDR3. CDR3 sequence (DNA): TGTGCCAGCAGCGTAGAAACAGGCAGTTTCTACGAGCAGTACTTC. It translates to CASSVETGSFYEQYF.

This clonotype was recorded at least ten times. The rearrangement joins TRBV5-1 to TRBJ2-2; D is uncertain. Germline-derived CDR1 and CDR2 are SGHRS and YFSETQ. The ends were cut back, 4 bases at V and 3 bases at J, with 13 bases in the middle. CDR3 length: 15 residues. This CDR3 is CASSPGHSDTGELFF. CDR3 DNA sequence: TGCGCCAGCAGCCCGGGCCATTCGGACACCGGGGAGCTGTTTTTT.

Concerning this clonotype itself: With a much larger clone just one base away, this may be a read error. The genes are TRBV20-1 and TRBJ2-7; D is perhaps TRBD1 or TRBD2 (7 bases each). Matching the DNA end better, TRBJ2-1 makes the J call doubtful. The CDR3 has 14 residues. From germline, CDR1 is DFQATT and CDR2 SNEGSKA (reference sequence). The chain's CDR3 is CSARARGGAYEQFF. CDR3 DNA sequence: TGCAGTGCTAGGGCCAGGGGGGGGGCCTACGAGCAGTTCTTC.

This clonotype was seen ten or more times. This rearrangement joins TRBV28 to TRBJ2-3, with D perhaps TRBD2 (5 bases). V dropped 4 bases and J dropped 5 bases, with 25 bases sitting between them. The germline V gene encodes CDR1 MDHEN and CDR2 SYDVKM. This CDR3 is 18 amino acids long. The CDR3 region is CASSSQPPLGSVGDTQYF. CDR3 coding DNA: TGTGCCAGCAGTTCCCAACCCCCGTTAGGGAGTGTGGGAGATACGCAGTATTTT.

This clonotype turned up a few times. The chain combines TRBV19 with TRBJ1-3; possible D gene TRBD1, 5 bases. Germline CDR1 and CDR2: LNHDA and SQIVND (reference sequence). Trimming cost V 5 bases and J 4 bases, with 18 bases left between them. The CDR3 has 16 residues. The CDR3: CASSAPYRDPGNTIYF. In DNA, the CDR3 is TGTGCCAGTAGTGCGCCGTACCGGGACCCGGGAAACACCATATATTTT.

This clonotype was recorded at least ten times. The chain carries TRBV7-9 and TRBJ2-1, with 8 bases aligning to TRBD2. Germline V gene lookup returns CDR1 SEHNR and CDR2 FQNEAQ (reference sequence). Trimming took 5 bases from V and 5 from J; bases not matched to a gene: 17. CDR3 length: 18 amino acids. The CDR3 spells CASSPLKRKTSANNEQFF. CDR3 coding DNA: TGTGCCAGCAGCCCCCTAAAACGGAAGACTAGCGCAAACAATGAGCAGTTCTTC.

Many counts were recorded for this clonotype. The chain recombines TRBV30 with TRBJ2-4; D is perhaps TRBD2 (5 bases). V gave up 3 bases and J gave up 0 bases, with 15 bases separating them. The CDR3 loop spans 16 amino acids. Germline CDR1 reads GTSNPN; CDR2 reads SVGIG (reference sequence). The CDR3 region is CAWSPGGHLAKNIQYF. The CDR3 region has the DNA TGTGCCTGGAGCCCAGGCGGGCATCTAGCCAAAAACATTCAGTACTTC.

The rearrangement uses TRBV4-1 and TRBJ2-2; D is ambiguous. Per germline, CDR1 MGHRA and CDR2 YSYEKL. This CDR3 is built from 15 residues. Trimming pared 3 bases from V and 3 bases from J, leaving 11 bases between. Here the CDR3 DNA reads TGCGCCAGCAGCCAGATTGTCTTTTACACCGGGGAGCTGTTTTTT. Residues: CASSQIVFYTGELFF.

This clonotype was recorded a few times. This chain uses TRBV3-1 with TRBJ2-1, with 9 bases fitting TRBD2. Unmatched junction bases numbered 7, after V lost 8 bases and J lost 8 bases. Looked up from germline, CDR1 is LGHDT and CDR2 is YNNKEL (reference sequence). The CDR3 covers 13 residues. In nucleotides, the CDR3 is TGTGCCAGCCACCTAGCGGGATCGGATGAGCAGTTCTTC. This sequence encodes CASHLAGSDEQFF.

This clonotype was observed at least ten times. V is TRBV6-1 and J is TRBJ2-7; possible D gene TRBD2, 6 bases. The V end was cut by 5 bases, the J end by 4 bases, with 15 bases between. There are 14 residues in the CDR3. CDR1 and CDR2 from the germline V gene are MNHNS and SASEGT. This CDR3 reads CASSPGPRGYEQYF. The DNA of the CDR3 is TGTGCCAGCAGTCCAGGTCCGCGGGGTTACGAGCAGTACTTC.

This clonotype was observed many times. The V call is TRBV7-9, the J call TRBJ2-2; D gene uncertain. V lost 3 bases and J lost 0, with 5 bases in between. From germline, CDR1 is SEHNR and CDR2 FQNEAQ (reference sequence). This CDR3 region has 14 residues. The CDR3 nucleotides are TGTGCCAGCAGCTTTTCCACGAACACCGGGGAGCTGTTTTTT. Its translation: CASSFSTNTGELFF.

This clonotype occurred many times. This chain connects TRBV7-9 to TRBJ2-7; D gene unclear. The germline V gene encodes CDR1 SEHNR and CDR2 FQNEAQ (reference sequence). The V end lost 0 bases, the J end lost 0 bases, and 3 bases lay between the germline ends. The length of the CDR3 is 13 residues. The CDR3 spells CASSLAGSYEQYF. In DNA, the CDR3 is TGTGCCAGCAGCTTAGCGGGCTCCTACGAGCAGTACTTC. The variable domain in full, completed from reference TRBV7-9 and TRBJ2-7, reads DTGVSQNPRHKITKRGQNVTFRCDPISEHNRLYWYRQTLGQGPEFLTYFQNEAQLEKSRLLSDRFSAERPKGSFSTLEIQRTEQGDSAMYLCASSLAGSYEQYFGPGTRLTVT.

This clonotype came up many times. A much larger clone differs from this one at a single base, so this may be a read error. V usage is TRBV28 and J usage is TRBJ2-7, with TRBD2 identical over 11 bases. Germline V gene lookup returns CDR1 MDHEN and CDR2 SYDVKM. The CDR3 loop spans 15 amino acids. V shed 6 bases, J shed 2 bases, and the junction held 6 bases outside the gene matches. CDR3 sequence reads: CASSSGTSGTYEQYF. In DNA, the CDR3 is TGTGCCAGCAGCTCCGGGACTAGCGGTACCTACGAGCAGTACTTC.

In its sample, this clonotype was seen many times. CDR3 sequence: CASGEREESYEQYF. In DNA, the CDR3 is TGTGCCAGCGGCGAGCGGGAGGAGTCCTACGAGCAGTACTTC. The chain links TRBV7-9 to TRBJ2-7; 9 nucleotides agree with TRBD2. The germline V gene encodes CDR1 SEHNR and CDR2 FQNEAQ (reference sequence). With 8 bases clipped from V and 1 base from J, the junction kept 6 bases outside the gene matches. CDR3 size: 14 residues.

The chain recombines TRBV4-1 with TRBJ1-6; D remains unclear. Germline V gene sequence: CDR1 MGHRA, CDR2 YSYEKL. CDR3 length: 17 amino acids. V was shortened by 4 bases and J by 1 base, with 14 bases between the two germline ends. The CDR3 region is CASSPEAWESYNSPLHF. The CDR3 DNA follows: TGCGCCAGCAGCCCGGAAGCCTGGGAATCCTATAATTCACCCCTCCACTTT.

This clonotype was counted between two and nine times. The chain employs TRBV15 and TRBJ1-3; 8 nucleotides align to TRBD1. Looked up from germline, CDR1 is LNHNV and CDR2 is YYDKDF (reference sequence). Trimming removed 2 bases from V and 6 bases from J; junction bases left unmatched: 6. This CDR3 spans 15 amino acids. CDR3: CATSRYGQGLNTIYF. In nucleotides, the CDR3 is TGTGCCACCAGCAGATACGGACAGGGTCTAAACACCATATATTTT.

This clonotype was counted at least ten times. The V and J genes are TRBV18 and TRBJ2-3; TRBD1 aligns across 7 bases. The CDR3 totals 14 residues. V shed 2 bases, J shed 3 bases, and the junction held 2 bases outside the gene matches. Germline CDR1 is KGHSH and CDR2 is LQKENI. The CDR3, as DNA: TGTGCCAGCTCACCATTACAGGGGACAGATACGCAGTATTTT. The encoded protein is CASSPLQGTDTQYF.

This clonotype was seen repeatedly, ten times or more. The rearrangement uses TRBV3-1 and TRBJ2-5; 8 bases are shared with TRBD1. The length of the CDR3 is 15 residues. The V gene end was trimmed by 3 bases and the J gene end by 2 bases; junction bases not matched to a gene: 5. CDR1 and CDR2 (germline): LGHDT, YNNKEL (reference sequence). The CDR3 DNA follows: TGTGCCAGCAGCCATGACAGGGGTGTACAAGAGACCCAGTACTTC. This sequence encodes CASSHDRGVQETQYF.

This clonotype was seen ten or more times. CDR3 amino acids: CASRVTGNTEAFF. The DNA for the CDR3 is TGTGCCAGCAGAGTGACAGGGAACACTGAAGCTTTCTTT. V usage is TRBV12-3 or TRBV12-4 and J usage is TRBJ1-1, with D possibly matching TRBD1 (6 bases). The CDR3 consists of 13 residues. The V end lost 6 bases, the J end lost 1 base, and 9 bases lay between the germline ends.

This chain links TRBV2 with TRBJ2-1; the D is unclear. Germline V CDR1 and CDR2: SNHLY, FYNNEI. The CDR3 spans 15 residues. Trimming shortened V by 5 bases and J by 7 bases, and 18 bases separated the two germline ends. CDR3 bases: TGTGCCAGCAGTCCCCGGGTCAACCCGCGGAATGAGCAGTTCTTC. Protein sequence: CASSPRVNPRNEQFF.

This clonotype has ten or more counts. The J gene is TRBJ2-1, the V gene TRBV3-1; 8 bases match TRBD2. This CDR3 comprises 17 residues. From germline, CDR1 is LGHDT and CDR2 YNNKEL (reference sequence). Trimming at V came to 0 bases and at J to 3 bases, leaving 7 bases not matched to a gene. DNA of the CDR3: TGTGCCAGCAGCCAAGATCCTGGGACTAGATACTACAATGAGCAGTTCTTC. This translates into CASSQDPGTRYYNEQFF.

The rearrangement links TRBV5-1 to TRBJ2-2; 9 bases line up with TRBD2. Losses at the gene ends were 0 bases for V and 8 bases for J; bases not matched to a gene: 14. Germline V gene sequence: CDR1 SGHRS, CDR2 YFSETQ. The CDR3 sequence is 18 residues long. The CDR3 reads CASSLASLAGPGSGELFF. As DNA, the CDR3 is TGCGCCAGCAGCTTGGCCTCTCTAGCGGGGCCGGGTTCGGGGGAGCTGTTTTTT.

Notes on this clonotype: The CDR3 does not end in the conserved phenylalanine or tryptophan, so this is likely a read error. No DNA is shown, since the ends of the CDR3 on it are uncertain; the CDR3 is the one TCRdb lists. The chain employs TRBV11-2 and TRBJ2-7. Germline V gene sequence: CDR1 SGHAT, CDR2 FQNNGV. The CDR3 numbers 12 amino acids, ends counted. CDR3 loop: CASSPNTYELYL.

Regarding this clonotype: A much more abundant neighbour one base away suggests this may be a read error. The gene calls are TRBV28 and TRBJ2-1; 10 bases fit TRBD2. V shed 6 bases, J shed 4 bases, and the junction held 6 bases outside the gene matches. Germline CDR1 MDHEN, CDR2 SYDVKM. CDR3 length equals 15 residues. The CDR3 is CASSSSGSGYNEQFF. The CDR3 region has the DNA TGTGCCAGCAGCTCTAGCGGGAGTGGGTACAATGAGCAGTTCTTC.

This clonotype has a count of ten or more. This sequence joins TRBV7-9 and TRBJ1-1; D is unresolved. Germline CDR1 SEHNR, CDR2 FQNEAQ (reference sequence). V was shortened by 3 bases and J by 1 base, with 9 bases between the two germline ends. The CDR3 contains 14 residues. For the CDR3, the DNA is TGTGCCAGCAGCTTCTCCCAGGAGAACACTGAAGCTTTCTTT. The encoded protein is CASSFSQENTEAFF. The variable domain in full, with the rest retrieved from reference TRBV7-9 and TRBJ1-1, is DTGVSQNPRHKITKRGQNVTFRCDPISEHNRLYWYRQTLGQGPEFLTYFQNEAQLEKSRLLSDRFSAERPKGSFSTLEIQRTEQGDSAMYLCASSFSQENTEAFFGQGTRLTVV.

In this sample, this clonotype turned up once. The V and J genes are TRBV28 and TRBJ1-1, with TRBD1 matching over 11 bases. CDR1 and CDR2 from the germline V gene are MDHEN and SYDVKM. The CDR3 contains 16 residues. With 3 bases clipped from V and 5 bases from J, the junction kept 8 bases outside the gene matches. CDR3 DNA sequence: TGTGCCAGCAGTTTTGTGGACAGGGGGCTGGATACTGAAGCTTTCTTT. It codes for CASSFVDRGLDTEAFF.

Ten or more counts support this clonotype. The chain combines TRBV4-1 with TRBJ2-5; the D call may be TRBD1 or TRBD2 (5 bases each). The CDR3 sequence is 15 residues long. Germline V CDR1 and CDR2: MGHRA, YSYEKL. V was clipped by 4 bases and J by 3 bases, with 15 bases between them. As DNA, the CDR3 is TGCGCCAGCAGCCCTGCAGGGACGGTGAAAGAGACCCAGTACTTC. As protein: CASSPAGTVKETQYF.

As to this clonotype: A much larger clone lies one base from this, so it may be a read error. The J gene is TRBJ2-1, the V gene TRBV6-1, with D tentatively TRBD1 (5 bases). Germline V lookup: CDR1 MNHNS, CDR2 SASEGT. This CDR3 has 14 amino acids. The CDR3 reads CASRRQSRYKEQFF. The DNA for the CDR3 is TGTGCCAGCAGGAGACAGTCACGCTACAAGGAGCAGTTCTTC.